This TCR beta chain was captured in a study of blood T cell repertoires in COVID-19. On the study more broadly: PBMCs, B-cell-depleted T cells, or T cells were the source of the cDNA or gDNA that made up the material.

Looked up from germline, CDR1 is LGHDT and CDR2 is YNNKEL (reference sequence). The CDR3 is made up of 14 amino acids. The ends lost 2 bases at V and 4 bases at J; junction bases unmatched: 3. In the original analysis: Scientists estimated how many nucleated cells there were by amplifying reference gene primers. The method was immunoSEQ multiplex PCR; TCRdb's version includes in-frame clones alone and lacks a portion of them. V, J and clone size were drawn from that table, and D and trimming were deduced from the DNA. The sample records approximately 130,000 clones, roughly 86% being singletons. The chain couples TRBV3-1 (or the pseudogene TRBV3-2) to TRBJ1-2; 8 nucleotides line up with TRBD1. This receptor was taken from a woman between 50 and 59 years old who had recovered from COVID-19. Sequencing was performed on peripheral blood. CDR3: CASSQLGQVYGYTF. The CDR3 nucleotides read TGTGCCAGCAGCCAATTGGGACAGGTCTATGGCTACACCTTC.